This entry describes one T cell receptor (beta chain). Its antigen is unknown. The data stem from a study of blood T cells in healthy people across ages. Study outcomes and limitations: Strongly correlated with naive T cell percentage was TCR beta diversity. TCR beta diversity per million T cells fell roughly linearly with age.

V shed 1 base, J shed 3 bases, and the junction held 10 bases outside the gene matches. This CDR3 has 17 residues. Germline CDR1 and CDR2: LGHDT and YNNKEL (reference sequence). A sample-barcoded 5' primer and a J-beta primer mix were used in a second PCR of roughly 6 to 11 cycles. Every cDNA was tagged by a template-switch adaptor with 12 random nucleotides. All samples yielded 3 million or more CDR3-containing paired-end reads. TCRdb independently ran MiXCR on the 5' RACE reads; one entry per CDR3 protein. The table lists about 1.8 million distinct CDR3 sequences, about 49% of them singletons, with approximately 2% in the top ten.

This chain uses TRBV3-1 with TRBJ2-5; the match to TRBD1 covers 8 bases. Sequenced input: blood. The receptor's source is a woman between 35 and 50 years old in good health. CDR3: CASSQVWTGLNEETQYF. The CDR3 DNA is TGTGCCAGCAGCCAAGTCTGGACAGGGCTGAATGAAGAGACCCAGTACTTC.